The 25 T cell receptor beta chains reported below all come from one sample, sequenced in a study of a mutant IDH1 vaccine in newly diagnosed glioma. Their antigens are not known. The time point here: week 47, end of study. Doses comprised 300 ug of mutant IDH1 20-mer peptide each, plus topical imiquimod. Profiled with immunoSEQ multiplex PCR; TCRdb holds only in-frame clones, not every one. The table shows 30,000 or so clones, with roughly nine tenths occurring only once. The sequences come from PBMCs, collected from a glioma patient whose treatment included an IDH1 peptide vaccine. These receptors were taken from a man aged 40-50 years with glioma.

The chain joins TRBV9 to TRBJ2-1; perhaps TRBD2 as D (5 bases). This CDR3 region has 12 residues. Between the trimmed V and J ends, which lost 3 bases and 4 bases, there was a span of 5 bases. CDR1 and CDR2 (germline): SGDLS, YYNGEE. CDR3 protein: CASSGEYNEQFF. The CDR3 nucleotides are TGTGCCAGCAGCGGGGAGTACAATGAGCAGTTCTTC.

The chain is built from TRBV6-5 and TRBJ2-5; TRBD1 aligns across 10 bases. After removal of 2 bases from V and 5 bases from J, the junction contained 8 bases not matched to a gene. CDR1 and CDR2 (germline): MNHEY, SVGAGI. The CDR3 consists of 16 residues. CDR3 protein: CASSYQPTGGRETQYF. CDR3 sequence (DNA): TGTGCCAGCAGTTACCAGCCGACAGGGGGCCGTGAGACCCAGTACTTC.

This clone was detected once. The CDR3 sequence is CASSSGDKNEKLFF. DNA of the CDR3: TGCGCCAGCAGCTCAGGGGATAAGAATGAAAAACTGTTTTTT. V and J are TRBV5-1 and TRBJ1-4, with a weak D call TRBD1 (6 bases). The CDR3 has 14 amino acids. Trimming shortened V by 3 bases and J by 5 bases, and 11 bases separated the two germline ends. Germline V gives CDR1 SGHRS, CDR2 YFSETQ.

The V and J genes are TRBV6-1 and TRBJ2-1; TRBD2 agrees at 14 bases. Germline lookup yields CDR1 MNHNS and CDR2 SASEGT. J gave up 9 bases and V 10 bases, and 8 bases lay outside the gene matches. This CDR3 spans 14 amino acids. In DNA form, the CDR3 reads TGTGCCACCAAGACTAGCGGGGGGGCAAGTGAGCAGTTCTTC. Its translation is CATKTSGGASEQFF.

The rearrangement joins TRBV27 to TRBJ1-2, with TRBD1 matching over 8 bases. This CDR3 is built from 13 residues. V lost 3 bases, J lost 6 bases, and 3 bases stayed unmatched. In germline, CDR1 is MNHEY, CDR2 SMNVEV (reference sequence). CDR3 amino acids: CASSLTGVHGYTF. Here the CDR3 DNA reads TGTGCCAGCAGTTTGACAGGGGTCCATGGCTACACCTTC.

The chain uses TRBV6-6 and TRBJ1-1, with a weak D call TRBD1 (5 bases). The V gene lost 8 bases and the J gene lost 8 bases, with 21 bases spanning the gap. Germline loops: CDR1 MNHNY, CDR2 SVGAGI (reference sequence). There are 14 residues in the CDR3. CDR3 residues: CASSLTGGGKEAFF. The CDR3 coding sequence is TGTGCCAGCTCCTTAACGGGCGGGGGTAAGGAAGCTTTCTTT.

The J gene is TRBJ2-2, the V gene TRBV19; D is perhaps TRBD2 (6 bases). This CDR3 comprises 15 residues. Trimming stripped 1 base from V and 6 bases from J, with 12 bases between. The V gene's germline CDR1 is LNHDA and CDR2 SQIVND (reference sequence). CDR3 in DNA: TGTGCCAGTAGTATAGCAAGCGGGTTCGCCGGGGAGCTGTTTTTT. Its protein is CASSIASGFAGELFF.

CDR3 loop: CASREGGGYTF. In nucleotides, the CDR3 is TGTGCCAGCAGAGAGGGTGGCGGCTACACCTTC. V usage is TRBV28 and J usage is TRBJ1-2; the D is unclear. Per germline, CDR1 MDHEN and CDR2 SYDVKM. The CDR3 has 11 amino acids. The germline V and J ends were trimmed by 6 bases and 8 bases, with 10 bases remaining between them.

This clone was detected only a few times. The chain uses TRBV9 and TRBJ1-1; D gene unclear. Trimming took 3 bases from V and 0 from J, leaving 6 bases between them. Germline V CDR1 and CDR2: SGDLS, YYNGEE. The CDR3 contains 13 residues. The CDR3 nucleotides read TGTGCCAGCAGCGCGAAAATGAACACTGAAGCTTTCTTT. Its protein product is CASSAKMNTEAFF.

The chain recombines TRBV6-5 with TRBJ2-2; TRBD1 matches at 8 bases. The germline V gene has CDR1 MNHEY and CDR2 SVGAGI. The CDR3 length is 16 residues. With V trimmed by 2 bases and J by 4 bases, 6 bases remained unmatched. The CDR3 region has the DNA TGTGCCAGCAGTTACGGCCAGGGGGCATTCACCGGGGAGCTGTTTTTT. Its protein is CASSYGQGAFTGELFF.

The chain carries TRBV7-9 and TRBJ1-1; no reliable D call. V lost 5 bases, J lost 11 bases, and 15 bases lay in between. Germline CDR1 SEHNR, CDR2 FQNEAQ (reference sequence). The CDR3 covers 12 residues. The CDR3 nucleotides read TGTGCCAGCAGCCCCGGGCCGGCGAGGGCTTTCTTT. This gives the protein CASSPGPARAFF.

J is TRBJ2-4 and V is TRBV28; TRBD1 or TRBD2 may be the D gene (5 bases each). The CDR3 contains 16 residues. Trimming removed 6 bases at V and 11 bases at J, with 26 bases between. The V gene's germline CDR1 is MDHEN and CDR2 SYDVKM. CDR3 residues: CASSVIRGPHSFVQYF. Written as DNA, the CDR3 is TGTGCCAGCAGCGTAATAAGGGGACCACACAGTTTTGTTCAGTACTTC.

This clone was seen more than once but under ten times. This chain links TRBV7-8 with TRBJ2-1; 7 bases agree with TRBD2. Germline CDR1 and CDR2: SGHVS and FQNEAQ. The V gene end was trimmed by 3 bases and the J gene end by 0 bases; junction bases not matched to a gene: 5. CDR3 length: 16 residues. DNA for the CDR3: TGTGCCAGCAGCTTCCAAGCGGGAAGCTCCTACAATGAGCAGTTCTTC. Translating it yields CASSFQAGSSYNEQFF. The full variable domain, in which reference TRBV7-8 and TRBJ2-1 provide the parts outside the CDR3, is GAGVSQSPRYKVAKRGQDVALRCDPISGHVSLFWYQQALGQGPEFLTYFQNEAQLDKSGLPSDRFFAERPEGSVSTLKIQRTQQEDSAVYLCASSFQAGSSYNEQFFGPGTRLTVL.

The chain's CDR3 is CAWSVRPNSYNSPLHF. The DNA of the CDR3 is TGTGCCTGGAGTGTACGACCGAACTCCTATAATTCACCCCTCCACTTT. The rearrangement joins TRBV30 to TRBJ1-6; D gene uncertain. This CDR3 contains 16 residues. Germline assignment: CDR1 GTSNPN and CDR2 SVGIG (reference sequence). With 0 bases removed from V and 0 bases from J, the gap between germline ends came to 9 bases.

This chain uses TRBV29-1 with TRBJ2-3, with D possibly being TRBD1 (6 bases). With 4 bases removed from V and 1 base from J, the gap between germline ends came to 9 bases. This CDR3 is built from 13 residues. Germline CDR1 reads SQVTM; CDR2 reads ANQGSEA. In DNA form, the CDR3 reads TGCAGCGTTGCTAGGACAGGCACAGATACGCAGTATTTT. Translation: CSVARTGTDTQYF.

This sequence joins TRBV5-4 and TRBJ2-7; TRBD2 matches at 8 bases. V was pared by 3 bases and J by 3 bases, with 2 bases of the junction left unmatched. In germline, CDR1 is SGHNT, CDR2 YYREEE (reference sequence). The CDR3 totals 13 residues. In DNA, the CDR3 is TGTGCCAGCAGCTCGGGGGGGGGCTACGAGCAGTACGTC. This encodes CASSSGGGYEQYV.

The rearrangement links TRBV27 to TRBJ1-5, with D unresolved. V was trimmed by 6 bases and J by 2 bases, leaving 17 bases between them. The CDR3 length is 16 residues. CDR1 and CDR2 (germline): MNHEY, SMNVEV (reference sequence). The CDR3 nucleotides read TGTGCCAGCAGCCCGGACGCCCTGAGGGGCAATCAGCCCCAGCATTTT. Amino acids: CASSPDALRGNQPQHF.

The chain is built from TRBV5-5 and TRBJ1-1, with D perhaps TRBD1 (6 bases). CDR3 length equals 14 residues. Trimming left V 4 bases short and J 1 base short, with 11 bases between. Germline V gives CDR1 SGHKS, CDR2 YYEKEE (reference sequence). The CDR3 bases are TGTGCCAGCAGCCTGCAGACAGGGAACACTGAAGCTTTCTTT. Translated: CASSLQTGNTEAFF.

This clone is a singleton in its sample. This rearrangement joins TRBV7-9 to TRBJ1-2; TRBD1 is a possible D gene (6 bases). Germline V gives CDR1 SEHNR, CDR2 FQNEAQ (reference sequence). The ends were cut back, 2 bases at V and 6 bases at J, with 19 bases in the middle. The CDR3 runs to 16 residues. Written as DNA, the CDR3 is TGTGCCAGCAGCTTAACTACTGGGGGCAGGATGGATGGCTACACCTTC. Residues: CASSLTTGGRMDGYTF.

The chain recombines TRBV27 with TRBJ2-3; D unresolved. The CDR3 is 15 residues long. Germline values: CDR1 MNHEY, CDR2 SMNVEV (reference sequence). The V gene lost 1 base and the J gene lost 4 bases, with 12 bases spanning the gap. The DNA for the CDR3 is TGTGCCAGCAGTTTATTTACCGAGGTCCCAGATACGCAGTATTTT. Translating gives CASSLFTEVPDTQYF.

The rearrangement uses TRBV11-2 and TRBJ1-1; no reliable D call. Germline V CDR1 and CDR2: SGHAT, FQNNGV. This CDR3 is 13 amino acids long. CDR3 sequence reads: CAIGRNLNTEAFF. CDR3 in DNA: TGTGCAATTGGGAGGAACTTGAACACTGAAGCTTTCTTT.

The chain joins TRBV7-9 to TRBJ1-2; D not certain. The CDR3 length is 14 residues. V lost 3 bases and J lost 6, with 14 bases in between. CDR1 SEHNR and CDR2 FQNEAQ come from the germline V gene (reference sequence). The CDR3 spells CASSLYATANGYTF. DNA of the CDR3: TGTGCCAGCAGCTTGTATGCCACAGCGAATGGCTACACCTTC.

This clone occurred a few times. This chain joins TRBV2 and TRBJ1-5, with D maybe TRBD1 (6 bases). CDR3 length: 15 amino acids. Per germline, CDR1 SNHLY and CDR2 FYNNEI. Trimming stripped 6 bases from V and 1 base from J, with 13 bases between. CDR3 nucleotide sequence: TGTGCCAGCAGGGACCTCCAGGGGAGCAATCAGCCCCAGCATTTT. It encodes CASRDLQGSNQPQHF.

The V and J genes are TRBV5-4 and TRBJ2-1, with TRBD2 matching 7 bases. J gave up 1 base and V 0 bases, and 4 bases lay outside the gene matches. This CDR3 has 16 residues. CDR1 is SGHNT and CDR2 is YYREEE in the germline V gene (reference sequence). This chain's CDR3 is CASSLGVSGSYNEQFF. The CDR3 bases are TGTGCCAGCAGCTTGGGGGTTAGCGGGTCCTACAATGAGCAGTTCTTC. Full variable domain (missing parts from reference TRBV5-4 and TRBJ2-1): ETGVTQSPTHLIKTRGQQVTLRCSSQSGHNTVSWYQQALGQGPQFIFQYYREEENGRGNFPPRFSGLQFPNYSSELNVNALELDDSALYLCASSLGVSGSYNEQFFGPGTRLTVL.

This clone was seen a few times. The chain combines TRBV4-3 with TRBJ2-2, with TRBD2 matching 14 bases. The CDR3 has 20 residues. Trimming at V came to 0 bases and at J to 4 bases, leaving 10 bases not matched to a gene. Looked up from germline, CDR1 is LGHNA and CDR2 is YSLEER. CDR3 coding DNA: TGCGCCAGCAGCCAAGAACTGATGACTAGCGGGAGGGCCAGCACCGGGGAGCTGTTTTTT. Its translation is CASSQELMTSGRASTGELFF.